These T cell receptor beta chains were read from a single sample in a study of cytomegalovirus exposure and HLA in healthy donors. TCRdb keeps only in-frame clones here, not all; method: immunoSEQ multiplex PCR. The sample records approximately 300,000 clones, roughly 88% being singletons. The sample taken for sequencing was PBMCs. These receptors originate from a woman aged 18 to 35 in good health and CMV-seronegative. Each CDR3 is given with its conserved first and last residue. Each record gives: J gene, CDR3 length, V gene, clone size, D gene, CDR3 protein, CDR3 DNA. The D gene is left open where the match is weak. Size is omitted from some rows. Given values are once, few, many or a class for expanded clones.

>TRBJ2-5|15|TRBV2|-|TRBD2
CASSEAVAGRETQYF
TGTGCCAGCAGTGAAGCCGTAGCGGGAAGAGAGACCCAGTACTTC
>TRBJ2-1|15|TRBV6-6|-|TRBD2
CASRTSGTSFHEQFF
TGTGCCAGCAGGACCTCCGGGACTAGTTTCCATGAGCAGTTCTTC
>TRBJ2-7|14|TRBV28|-|-
CASHPTEIIYEQYF
TGTGCCAGCCACCCGACGGAGATTATATACGAGCAGTACTTC
>TRBJ1-2|12|TRBV2|few|-
CATQRIEEGYTF
TGTGCCACCCAGCGGATCGAGGAGGGCTACACCTTC
>TRBJ2-3|15|TRBV28|-|-
CASSLELGPSDTQYF
TGTGCCAGCAGTTTAGAGTTAGGGCCTAGCGATACGCAGTATTTT
>TRBJ1-3|15|TRBV5-4|-|-
CASSNLDSSGNTIYF
TGTGCCAGCAGCAACCTGGACAGCTCTGGAAACACCATATATTTT
>TRBJ2-3|13|TRBV6-6|-|-
CASSYSGTDTQYF
TGTGCCAGCAGTTACTCCGGGACTGATACGCAGTATTTT
>TRBJ2-1|15|TRBV28|-|TRBD1
CASSSWAGGHNEQFF
TGTGCCAGCAGTTCTTGGGCAGGGGGTCACAATGAGCAGTTCTTC
>TRBJ2-7|16|TRBV5-1|once|TRBD1
CASSLTGATVGHEQYF
TGCGCCAGCAGCTTGACAGGGGCCACTGTAGGCCACGAGCAGTACTTC
>TRBJ2-7|15|TRBV28|-|-
CATSDAGLHSYEQYF
TGTGCCACCAGTGATGCAGGCCTCCACTCCTACGAGCAGTACTTC
>TRBJ2-5|16|TRBV7-9|-|TRBD1
CASSWTWTGSQETQYF
TGTGCCAGCAGCTGGACATGGACAGGGTCGCAAGAGACCCAGTACTTC
>TRBJ2-7|12|TRBV29-1|-|TRBD2
CSALAGAQEQYF
TGCAGCGCCCTAGCGGGGGCCCAGGAGCAGTACTTC
>TRBJ2-7|12|TRBV2|-|TRBD2
CASGRGSYEQYF
TGTGCCAGCGGGAGGGGCTCCTACGAGCAGTACTTC
>TRBJ1-1|13|TRBV29-1|-|TRBD1
CSVLTGGGTEAFF
TGCAGCGTTTTGACAGGGGGCGGCACTGAAGCTTTCTTT
>TRBJ1-5|16|TRBV19|-|-
CASSEGRWDSNQPQHF
TGTGCCAGTAGTGAAGGGAGGTGGGATAGCAATCAGCCCCAGCATTTT
>TRBJ2-3|14|TRBV5-4|-|TRBD2
CASSARESADTQYF
TGTGCCAGCAGCGCGCGGGAGTCCGCAGATACGCAGTATTTT